The TCR beta chain under discussion was sequenced for a study of T cell changes during pregnancy in multiple sclerosis. This CDR3 is built from 16 residues. Sequenced by immunoSEQ multiplex PCR; TCRdb stores in-frame clones only, minus some. The repertoire holds some 60,000 clones, with 70% to 90% as singletons. The clonotype originates from a female donor with multiple sclerosis, enrolled in a pregnancy study. This sequence joins TRBV21-1 and TRBJ2-7; no DNA check was done on the table's D call, TRBD2. TRBV21-1 represents a pseudogene. Source: CD4+ T cells from peripheral blood mononuclear cells, taken in the third trimester of pregnancy. The CDR3 protein is CASSKGSGRAGNEQYF. CDR3 bases: TGTGCCAGCAGCAAGGGTAGCGGGAGGGCCGGCAACGAGCAGTACTTC.